This TCR beta chain stems from a study of cytomegalovirus exposure and HLA in healthy donors. General study points: Listed as cytomegalovirus-associated were 150 or so TCR beta chains.

CDR1 is SGHVS and CDR2 is FQNEAQ in the germline V gene. V shed 5 bases and J shed 2 bases, with 13 bases lying between them. The CDR3 is made up of 14 amino acids. Vbeta (60) and Jbeta (13) primers were used in the PCR. TCRdb's copy holds only in-frame clones and misses some; the assay was immunoSEQ multiplex PCR. The sample table includes tens of thousands of clones. Worth noting for this clone: What it binds is unknown.

This TCR was recovered from a male donor in good health and CMV-seronegative. The sequencing input was PBMCs. The chain has TRBV7-8 and TRBJ2-7; D gene unclear. CDR3 sequence reads: CASSLNGPTYEQYF. The CDR3 region has the DNA TGTGCCAGCAGCCTAAATGGGCCGACCTACGAGCAGTACTTC.